Following are 27 T cell receptor beta chains from one sample sequenced in a study of identical twins. MiXCR was run by TCRdb on the 5' RACE reads, yielding one entry per CDR3 protein. The data contain about 690,000 distinct CDR3 sequences, around 6% of them singletons. The sequencing input was naive T cells sorted from blood. These receptors all come from a man younger than 35 in good health.

This clonotype has at least ten counts. The DNA for the CDR3 is TGCAGTGCTAGAGGGGCAGAAAATGAAAAACTGTTTTTT. It specifies CSARGAENEKLFF. The V gene is TRBV20-1, the J gene TRBJ1-4; no reliable D call. Germline loops: CDR1 DFQATT, CDR2 SNEGSKA (reference sequence). The CDR3 runs to 13 residues. The ends were cut back, 1 base at V and 5 bases at J, with 8 bases in the middle.

This clonotype was counted between two and nine times. This sequence joins TRBV3-1 and TRBJ2-4; 13 bases fit TRBD2. In germline, CDR1 is LGHDT, CDR2 YNNKEL (reference sequence). V dropped 1 base and J dropped 7; count of bases not matched to a gene: 7. This CDR3 is 17 amino acids long. The CDR3 coding sequence is TGTGCCAGCAGCCAAGGACTAGCGGGAGGAGGGCAGAACATTCAGTACTTC. This gives the protein CASSQGLAGGGQNIQYF.

There are a few counts of this clonotype. The chain uses TRBV1 and TRBJ2-7; TRBD1, the D gene given by the table, was not confirmed from the DNA. TRBV1 is a known pseudogene. The CDR3 length is 12 residues. CDR3 region: CTSSHPLYEQYV. Here the CDR3 DNA reads TGCACCAGCAGCCACCCCCTCTACGAGCAGTACGTC.

This clonotype was seen a handful of times. The chain links TRBV6-2 or TRBV6-3 to TRBJ2-3, with D unresolved. CDR3 size: 14 residues. Trimming cost V 11 bases and J 0 bases, with 15 bases left between them. CDR1 is MNHEY, CDR2 SVGEGT, per germline. CDR3 in DNA: TGTGCCGGCGGTGGGCGCCTCAGCACAGATACGCAGTATTTT. Its translation is CAGGGRLSTDTQYF.

This clonotype was seen at least ten times. V usage is TRBV6-5 and J usage is TRBJ2-2; 8 bases align to TRBD1. Germline V gene sequence: CDR1 MNHEY, CDR2 SVGAGI. This CDR3 has 17 amino acids. V shed 0 bases and J 2 bases; nucleotides not matched to a gene: 5. The CDR3 nucleotides are TGTGCCAGCAGTTACTCAAGGACAGGGCCCAACACCGGGGAGCTGTTTTTT. Protein product: CASSYSRTGPNTGELFF.

This clonotype was detected many times. The V call is TRBV27, the J call TRBJ2-1; 12 nucleotides agree with TRBD2. In germline, CDR1 is MNHEY, CDR2 SMNVEV (reference sequence). V lost 4 bases and J lost 8; bases outside the gene matches: 9. This CDR3 has 16 residues. The CDR3 protein is CASSSLLLAGGDEQFF. In DNA form, the CDR3 reads TGTGCCAGCAGTTCTTTGCTCCTAGCGGGAGGGGATGAGCAGTTCTTC.

This clonotype was detected ten times or more. This chain connects TRBV20-1 to TRBJ1-2, with D hard to call. Between the trimmed V and J ends, which lost 3 bases and 2 bases, there was a span of 7 bases. Germline V gene lookup returns CDR1 DFQATT and CDR2 SNEGSKA (reference sequence). There are 12 residues in the CDR3. As DNA, the CDR3 is TGCAGTGCTAGTCCTTCCAACTATGGCTACACCTTC. Protein: CSASPSNYGYTF.

The chain combines TRBV18 with TRBJ2-7; 7 nucleotides match TRBD2. Germline V gene lookup returns CDR1 KGHSH and CDR2 LQKENI. CDR3 size: 14 residues. The trim removed 6 bases at V and 5 bases at J, leaving 10 bases unmatched. CDR3 DNA: TGTGCCAGCTCCCGGAGCGATGGGAGGGACGAGCAGTACGTC. Encoded protein: CASSRSDGRDEQYV.

The chain joins TRBV7-2 to TRBJ2-1; tentatively, D is TRBD2 (5 bases). Trimming cost V 1 base and J 8 bases, with 15 bases left between them. The CDR3 contains 15 residues. Per the germline V gene, CDR1 is SGHTA and CDR2 is FQGNSA. The CDR3 DNA reads TGTGCCAGCAGCTTAGGCCTAGCTCCCCTACATGAGCAGTTCTTC. The encoded protein is CASSLGLAPLHEQFF.

The chain couples TRBV6-1 to TRBJ2-4, with D perhaps TRBD1 or TRBD2 (7 bases each). Germline V gene data show CDR1 as MNHNS and CDR2 as SASEGT. The CDR3 is 14 residues long. The V and J ends lost 4 bases and 7 bases respectively, with 14 bases between them. DNA for the CDR3: TGTGCCAGCAGTGGTCAGGGGGGGGAGAACATTCAGTACTTC. As protein: CASSGQGGENIQYF.

This clonotype has more than one count but fewer than ten. The V gene is TRBV6-1, the J gene TRBJ1-5; tentatively, D is TRBD1 (5 bases). CDR1 and CDR2 from the germline V gene are MNHNS and SASEGT. CDR3 length: 15 amino acids. V lost 6 bases and J lost 9, with 21 bases in between. This CDR3 reads CASSQLRDVIAPQHF. CDR3 sequence (DNA): TGTGCCAGCAGCCAGCTCCGGGACGTCATTGCGCCCCAGCATTTT.

This clonotype has only a few counts. This chain joins TRBV2 and TRBJ2-7; TRBD2 matches at 8 bases. Germline V gives CDR1 SNHLY, CDR2 FYNNEI. The V and J ends lost 4 bases and 5 bases, in that order; junction bases with no gene match: 10. The CDR3 loop spans 15 amino acids. This chain's CDR3 is CASSGLGTSFNEQYF. CDR3 sequence (DNA): TGTGCCAGCAGTGGCCTCGGGACTAGTTTCAACGAGCAGTACTTC.

This clonotype was detected only a few times. The chain has TRBV7-8 and TRBJ2-2; TRBD2 matches 8 bases. CDR3 length equals 18 residues. V lost 4 bases and J lost 3; bases outside the gene matches: 13. CDR1 and CDR2 from the germline V gene are SGHVS and FQNEAQ. In DNA, the CDR3 is TGTGCCAGCAGCTCTTACGGACTAGCACCCTCTCACACCGGGGAGCTGTTTTTT. This gives the protein CASSSYGLAPSHTGELFF.

This clonotype was observed at least ten times. The chain carries TRBV18 and TRBJ2-7; 8 nucleotides align to TRBD1. Trimming took 6 bases from V and 2 from J; bases not matched to a gene: 6. Per germline, CDR1 KGHSH and CDR2 LQKENI. The CDR3 is 14 residues long. The CDR3 sequence is CASSPGQGTYEQYF. DNA of the CDR3: TGTGCCAGCTCCCCCGGACAGGGAACCTACGAGCAGTACTTC. The full variable domain, rest sourced from reference TRBV18 and TRBJ2-7, is NAGVMQNPRHLVRRRGQEARLRCSPMKGHSHVYWYRQLPEEGLKFMVYLQKENIIDESGMPKERFSAEFPKEGPSILRIQQVVRGDSAAYFCASSPGQGTYEQYFGPGTRLTVT.

Of note for this clonotype: This could be a read error, since a much larger clone is one nucleotide away. The chain has TRBV6-5 and TRBJ2-5; D is uncertain. V was clipped by 4 bases and J by 5 bases, with 8 bases between them. CDR1 MNHEY and CDR2 SVGAGI come from the germline V gene. The CDR3 is 12 residues long. CDR3 DNA sequence: TGTGCCAGCAGTTGGGGTTGGGAGACCCAGTACTTC. This sequence encodes CASSWGWETQYF.

This clonotype was counted a few times. The chain couples TRBV27 to TRBJ2-2, with a possible D match to TRBD2 (5 bases). This CDR3 has 15 amino acids. Germline-derived CDR1 and CDR2 are MNHEY and SMNVEV (reference sequence). V gave up 6 bases and J gave up 4 bases, with 15 bases separating them. CDR3 nucleotides: TGTGCCAGCAGCCCTCGGGGTCTGGTCACCGGGGAGCTGTTTTTT. The encoded protein is CASSPRGLVTGELFF.

The rearrangement uses TRBV6-1 and TRBJ2-7; 11 positions match TRBD1. The CDR3 runs 15 residues. CDR1 is MNHNS, CDR2 SASEGT, per germline. Trimming took 6 bases from V and 4 from J; bases not matched to a gene: 8. The CDR3 protein is CASSPGTGGWYEQYV. CDR3 coding DNA: TGTGCCAGCAGCCCGGGGACAGGGGGATGGTACGAGCAGTACGTC.

This rearrangement joins TRBV5-5 to TRBJ2-1; 8 bases are shared with TRBD1. CDR1 SGHKS and CDR2 YYEKEE come from the germline V gene (reference sequence). V shed 2 bases and J 8 bases; nucleotides not matched to a gene: 6. The CDR3 covers 14 residues. The DNA for the CDR3 is TGTGCCAGCAGCTTTTGGGCAGGGGGCGATGAGCAGTTCTTC. Residues: CASSFWAGGDEQFF.

The rearrangement links TRBV5-1 to TRBJ2-2, with D perhaps matching TRBD2 (6 bases). V was clipped by 4 bases and J by 4 bases, with 20 bases between them. The CDR3 is 17 amino acids. In germline, CDR1 is SGHRS, CDR2 YFSETQ. The CDR3 bases are TGCGCCAGCAGCCAAGAGGTCGGGAGAGTACGCACCGGGGAGCTGTTTTTT. Encoded protein: CASSQEVGRVRTGELFF.

In its sample, this clonotype was seen many times. This chain connects TRBV20-1 to TRBJ2-1, with 9 bases fitting TRBD1. Germline assignment: CDR1 DFQATT and CDR2 SNEGSKA (reference sequence). The trim removed 4 bases at V and 13 bases at J, leaving 8 bases unmatched. The CDR3 is made up of 12 amino acids. The DNA of the CDR3 is TGCAGTGCTACCCAAACAGGGGGCAGTCAGTTCTTC. Amino acid sequence: CSATQTGGSQFF.

This clonotype has at least ten counts. This chain connects TRBV6-5 to TRBJ2-1; D remains unclear. Germline CDR1 and CDR2: MNHEY and SVGAGI. Between the trimmed V and J ends, which lost 6 bases and 6 bases, there was a span of 6 bases. CDR3 length equals 11 residues. CDR3 sequence: CASRALNEQFF. CDR3 in DNA: TGTGCCAGCAGAGCTCTCAATGAGCAGTTCTTC.

This clonotype was observed at least ten times. The chain combines TRBV27 with TRBJ2-7; possible D gene TRBD1, 6 bases. The CDR3 extends over 13 amino acids. Trimming stripped 2 bases from V and 5 bases from J, with 10 bases between. Germline CDR1 is MNHEY and CDR2 is SMNVEV (reference sequence). The CDR3 loop reads CASSLRGSNEQYF. The CDR3 coding sequence is TGTGCCAGCAGTTTAAGGGGGTCCAACGAGCAGTACTTC.

This clonotype came up a few times. The V gene is TRBV9, the J gene TRBJ1-5; weak D call: TRBD1 (5 bases). Trimming stripped 0 bases from V and 7 bases from J, with 11 bases between. From germline, CDR1 is SGDLS and CDR2 YYNGEE. The CDR3 is made up of 14 amino acids. CDR3 nucleotide sequence: TGTGCCAGCAGCGTAGGTGCGGAGGGGCAGCCCCAGCATTTT. Amino acids: CASSVGAEGQPQHF.

This clonotype was counted at least ten times. This rearrangement joins TRBV6-5 to TRBJ2-3; tentative D call: TRBD2 (5 bases). This CDR3 region has 11 residues. CDR1 and CDR2 (germline): MNHEY, SVGAGI. For the CDR3, the DNA is TGTGGGACGCGGGCCACAGATACGCAGTATTTT. It translates to CGTRATDTQYF.

This clonotype came up a few times. The chain uses TRBV7-8 and TRBJ2-3; 9 bases are shared with TRBD2. Unmatched junction bases numbered 3, after V lost 1 base and J lost 1 base. The CDR3 covers 16 residues. Germline loops: CDR1 SGHVS, CDR2 FQNEAQ. The CDR3: CASSLVAGGRTDTQYF. As DNA, the CDR3 is TGTGCCAGCAGCTTAGTGGCGGGAGGGCGCACAGATACGCAGTATTTT.

This clonotype was recorded many times. This chain links TRBV24-1 with TRBJ2-3; D gene ambiguous. The V gene lost 1 base and the J gene lost 1 base, with 11 bases spanning the gap. The CDR3 covers 16 residues. Looked up from germline, CDR1 is KGHDR and CDR2 is SFDVKD. CDR3 nucleotides: TGTGCCACCAGTGATTTAGTGCTTGGGGGCACAGATACGCAGTATTTT. Translation: CATSDLVLGGTDTQYF.

This clonotype was observed at least ten times. The rearrangement links TRBV5-1 to TRBJ1-2; TRBD1 is a possible D gene (6 bases). The V gene's germline CDR1 is SGHRS and CDR2 YFSETQ. The CDR3 is made up of 15 amino acids. V lost 2 bases and J lost 3, with 14 bases in between. The CDR3 spells CASSFNTGRDYGYTF. The CDR3 DNA is TGCGCCAGCAGCTTTAATACAGGGAGAGACTATGGCTACACCTTC.